This TCR beta chain was obtained from a study of blood T cell repertoires in COVID-19. V shed 4 bases and J 8 bases; nucleotides not matched to a gene: 5. This CDR3 has 12 amino acids. Germline-derived CDR1 and CDR2 are SQVTM and ANQGSEA. Methods used by the authors: Reference gene primer amplification gave nucleated cell count estimates. The data were produced by immunoSEQ multiplex PCR, yet TCRdb's version contains in-frame clones alone and is incomplete. Clonal size and the V and J genes are those of that table, whereas D and trimming came from the DNA. The sample lists about 260,000 clones, around four fifths occurring once.

The TCR originated in a man aged 55 to 70 with acute or convalescent COVID-19. The source material was peripheral blood. The chain carries TRBV29-1 and TRBJ1-1, with 9 bases aligning to TRBD1. CDR3 nucleotides: TGCAGCGTTGTGGGACAGGGCCGGGAAGCTTTCTTT. It encodes CSVVGQGREAFF.